This T cell receptor (beta chain) was identified in a study of blood T cell repertoires in COVID-19. Germline lookup yields CDR1 MNHNS and CDR2 SASEGT. V was trimmed by 4 bases and J by 10 bases, leaving 26 bases between them. CDR3 length equals 16 residues. Each recovered donor of Cohort 3 presented with two negative PCRs, clearance, or symptom resolution. Measured with immunoSEQ multiplex PCR; TCRdb has only the in-frame clones, and not every one. The table includes over 150,000 clones, around 80% detected once. The chain employs TRBV6-1 and TRBJ2-7; tentative D call: TRBD2 (5 bases). This clonotype originated in a man aged 45 to 65 who had recovered from COVID-19. The sample consisted of PBMCs or T cells enriched from blood (not recorded which). CDR3 region: CASSARRLGVPYYQYF. Here the CDR3 DNA reads TGTGCCAGCAGTGCCAGGAGGCTCGGGGTTCCCTATTATCAGTACTTC.